The rows below give T cell receptor beta chains drawn from one sample of a study of cytomegalovirus exposure and HLA in healthy donors. The assay was immunoSEQ multiplex PCR, and TCRdb's table has in-frame clones only and misses some. The table shows some 170,000 clones, with around 78% occurring only once. Sequencing was carried out using PBMCs. These receptors were collected from a woman in her thirties or forties in good health and CMV-seronegative. The CDR3 runs from the conserved cysteine through the conserved F or W. A D gene is named only where the DNA matches it firmly. The listing skips clone size in some rows; elsewhere it reads once, few, many or a size class.

>TRBJ1-1|NA|TRBV9|NA
TGTGCCAGCAGCGTAGGACAGATTTACACTGAAGCTTTCTTT
CASSVGQIYTEAFF
>TRBJ1-1|TRBD1|TRBV9|NA
TGTGCCAGCAGCGTAGCGAACAGGGGAAATGAAGCTTTCTTT
CASSVANRGNEAFF
>TRBJ2-7|NA|TRBV7-2|NA
TGTGCCAGCAGCTTAGCTAGCGGAGGTTACGAGCAGTACTTC
CASSLASGGYEQYF
>TRBJ1-1|TRBD1|TRBV5-1|NA
TGCGCCAGCAGCTTGACAGGGGCAAACACTGAAGCTTTCTTT
CASSLTGANTEAFF
>TRBJ2-1|NA|TRBV7-3|once
TGTGCCAGCAGCTCCGACGTGGGGGCTGAGCAGTTCTTC
CASSSDVGAEQFF
>TRBJ2-1|TRBD1|TRBV28|NA
TGTGCCAGCAGTTGGTCAATCGGGACAGTAACCTACAATGAGCAGTTCTTC
CASSWSIGTVTYNEQFF
>TRBJ2-7|NA|TRBV9|NA
TGTGCCAGCAGCGTAGGGAGGGACCCACTCTACGAGCAGTACTTC
CASSVGRDPLYEQYF
>TRBJ1-5|TRBD1|TRBV4-2|NA
TGTGCCAGCAGCCGGAAGGACAGGGGGCGGAATCAGCCCCAGCATTTT
CASSRKDRGRNQPQHF
>TRBJ2-7|TRBD1|TRBV7-9|once
TGTGCCAGCAGCTTGACAGGGGGCACCGGCGAGCAGTACTTC
CASSLTGGTGEQYF
>TRBJ2-1|TRBD1|TRBV5-1|NA
TGCGCCAGCAGTGACCTACCGGGACAGGGTTACAATGAGCAGTTCTTC
CASSDLPGQGYNEQFF
>TRBJ2-2|TRBD2|TRBV5-8|NA
TGTGCCAGCAGCTTGTCATGGATTACGAGCGGGAGTTACACCGGGGAGCTGTTTTTT
CASSLSWITSGSYTGELFF
>TRBJ1-1|NA|TRBV18|few
TGTGCCAGCTCACCACCGAGTCTTGCGAACACTGAAGCTTTCTTT
CASSPPSLANTEAFF
>TRBJ2-7|NA|TRBV28|NA
TGTGCCAGCAGTCCGCTTACGCGGTACTACGAGCAGTACTTC
CASSPLTRYYEQYF
>TRBJ1-4|TRBD1|TRBV9|NA
TGTGCCAGCAGCTCAGGGACAGGAACAAAACTGTTTTTT
CASSSGTGTKLFF
>TRBJ2-2|NA|TRBV9|NA
TGTGCCAGCAGCGTAGGGGAGAGCGGTCCGCCCCCCACCGGGGAGCTGTTTTTT
CASSVGESGPPPTGELFF
>TRBJ2-7|TRBD2|TRBV7-8|once
TGTGCCAGCAGCTTAGCGGCGGGGGCCTACGAGCAGTACTTC
CASSLAAGAYEQYF
>TRBJ2-7|NA|TRBV5-1|NA
TGCGCCAGCAGCTTGGGAACCCTAGGTCCCTACGAGCAGTACTTC
CASSLGTLGPYEQYF